Listed below are T cell receptor beta chains from one sample, sequenced in a study of blood T cell repertoires in COVID-19. Data came from immunoSEQ multiplex PCR; TCRdb stores just in-frame clones and leaves some out. The data show some 200,000 clones, 87% seen once. Input material: peripheral blood. The receptors derive from a man aged 18 to 29 with active or convalescent COVID-19. Both conserved end residues are part of each CDR3.

TRBV5-8	TRBJ1-1	CASHSGRVGTEAFF
TRBV3-1/TRBV3-2	TRBJ2-1	CASRTSPGGEQFF
TRBV3-1/TRBV3-2	TRBJ1-2	CASSQGSIAGGLGYTF
TRBV7-9	TRBJ1-2	CASQRQMNYGYTF
TRBV24-1	TRBJ2-3	CASGHTTTDTQYF
TRBV5-1	TRBJ1-1	CASRRGPTGDDTEAFF
TRBV4-1	TRBJ1-5	CASSQTRQGVWPQHF
TRBV5-1	TRBJ1-1	CASSPRTVNTEAFF
TRBV2	TRBJ1-5	CASGGTGGGKQPQHF
TRBV4-3	TRBJ1-1	CASSQSQGARTEAFF
TRBV27	TRBJ2-7	CASSLHGRGYEQYF
TRBV28	TRBJ1-1	CASFETMNTEAFF
TRBV29-1	TRBJ1-2	CSVETDYGYTF
TRBV10-3	TRBJ2-3	CAISEGTSGSGTDTQYF
TRBV9	TRBJ2-7	CASSLGDRVYEQYF
TRBV10-3	TRBJ2-1	CAISESRLDSYNEQFF
TRBV7-6	TRBJ1-4	CASSLANGANEKLFF
TRBV5-1	TRBJ1-1	CASSLALAVNTEAFF
TRBV13	TRBJ1-1	CASSSTDRGHTEAFF
TRBV4-3	TRBJ1-5	CASSQEAVSNQPQHF
TRBV20-1	TRBJ2-5	CSAYQETQYF
TRBV10-1	TRBJ2-1	CAVSAGGNNEQFF
TRBV11-2	TRBJ1-3	CASSSLNLDRVAGNTIYF
TRBV25-1	TRBJ1-6	CASSEGQPTSPLHF
TRBV28	TRBJ1-2	CASSRLDGGSSRYGYTF
TRBV7-9	TRBJ1-2	CASSLGGDGGIYGYTF
TRBV5-6	TRBJ1-2	CASSFLGQTGEYGYTF
TRBV2	TRBJ2-1	CASKSGTSGRGAYNEQFF
TRBV10-3	TRBJ1-3	CAISETGDSGNTIYF
TRBV29-1	TRBJ1-1	CSVEGALVLGYTEAFF
TRBV4-1	TRBJ2-7	CASSQTIRTSGTYEQYF
TRBV3-1/TRBV3-2	TRBJ1-1	CASSLQGDAEAFF
TRBV6-5	TRBJ1-1	CASRVGVNTEAFF
TRBV19	TRBJ1-5	CASSIYLAPQHF
TRBV6-5	TRBJ2-2	CASEGTGELFF
TRBV9	TRBJ2-5	CASSVGLQETQYF
TRBV24-1	TRBJ1-1	CATSDRMNTEAFF
TRBV11-3	TRBJ1-1	CASSLAADRGAFF